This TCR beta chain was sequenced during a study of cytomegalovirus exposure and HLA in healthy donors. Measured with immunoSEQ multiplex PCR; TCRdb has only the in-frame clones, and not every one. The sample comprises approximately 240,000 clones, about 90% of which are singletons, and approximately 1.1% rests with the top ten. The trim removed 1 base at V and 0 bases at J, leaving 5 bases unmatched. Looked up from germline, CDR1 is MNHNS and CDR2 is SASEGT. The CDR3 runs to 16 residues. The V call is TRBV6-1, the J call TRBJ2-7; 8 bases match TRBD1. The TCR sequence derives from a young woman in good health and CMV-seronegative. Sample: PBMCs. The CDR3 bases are TGTGCCAGCAGTGAAGGGGGGACAGGCTACTCCTACGAGCAGTACTTC. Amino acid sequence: CASSEGGTGYSYEQYF.